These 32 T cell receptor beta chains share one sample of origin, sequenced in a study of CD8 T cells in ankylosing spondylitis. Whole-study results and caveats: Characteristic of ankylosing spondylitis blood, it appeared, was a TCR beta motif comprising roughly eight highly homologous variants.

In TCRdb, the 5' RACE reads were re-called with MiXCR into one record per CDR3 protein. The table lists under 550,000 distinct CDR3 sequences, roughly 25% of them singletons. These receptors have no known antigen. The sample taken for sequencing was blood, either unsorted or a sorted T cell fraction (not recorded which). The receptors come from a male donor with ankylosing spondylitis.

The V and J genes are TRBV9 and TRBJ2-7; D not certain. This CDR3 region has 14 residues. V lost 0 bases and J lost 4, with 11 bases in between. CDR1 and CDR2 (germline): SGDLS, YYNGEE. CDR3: CASSVGLCGYEQYV. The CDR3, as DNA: TGTGCCAGCAGCGTAGGTCTATGCGGTTACGAGCAGTACGTC.

The CDR3 is CASSLAVSGGYTGELFF. The CDR3 coding sequence is TGCGCCAGCAGCTTGGCGGTTAGCGGGGGATACACCGGGGAGCTGTTTTTT. The chain carries TRBV5-1 and TRBJ2-2, with 9 bases matching TRBD2. The length of the CDR3 is 17 residues. The ends lost 0 bases at V and 3 bases at J; junction bases unmatched: 6. Germline CDR1 is SGHRS and CDR2 is YFSETQ.

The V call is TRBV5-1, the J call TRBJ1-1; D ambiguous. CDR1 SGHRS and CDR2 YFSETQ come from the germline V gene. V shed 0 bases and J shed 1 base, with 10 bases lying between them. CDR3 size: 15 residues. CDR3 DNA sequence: TGCGCCAGCAGCTTGGAAAGGGTAGCGAACACTGAAGCTTTCTTT. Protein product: CASSLERVANTEAFF.

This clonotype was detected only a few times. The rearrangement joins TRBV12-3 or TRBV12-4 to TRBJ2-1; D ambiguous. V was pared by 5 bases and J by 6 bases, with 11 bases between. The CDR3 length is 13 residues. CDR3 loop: CASSPQVTNEQFF. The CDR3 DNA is TGTGCCAGCAGTCCCCAGGTTACCAATGAGCAGTTCTTC.

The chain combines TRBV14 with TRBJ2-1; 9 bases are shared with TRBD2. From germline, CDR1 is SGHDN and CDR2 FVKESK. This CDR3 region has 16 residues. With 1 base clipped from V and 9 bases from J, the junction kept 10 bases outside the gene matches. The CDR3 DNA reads TGTGCCAGCAGCCAAGTCGGTAGCGGGAGCACGAGTGAGCAGTTCTTC. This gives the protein CASSQVGSGSTSEQFF.

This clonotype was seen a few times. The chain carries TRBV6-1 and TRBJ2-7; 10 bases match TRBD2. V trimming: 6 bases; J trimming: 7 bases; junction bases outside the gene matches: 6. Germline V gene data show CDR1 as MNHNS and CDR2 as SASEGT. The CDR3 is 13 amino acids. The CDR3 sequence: CASSASGSWEQYV. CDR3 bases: TGTGCCAGCAGCGCTAGCGGGAGTTGGGAGCAGTACGTC.

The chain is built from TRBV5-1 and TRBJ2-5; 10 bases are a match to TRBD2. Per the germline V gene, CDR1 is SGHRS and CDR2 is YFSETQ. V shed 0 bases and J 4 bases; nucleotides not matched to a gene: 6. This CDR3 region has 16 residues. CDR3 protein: CASSLEGSGRTETQYF. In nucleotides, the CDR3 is TGCGCCAGCAGCTTGGAAGGTAGCGGGAGGACAGAGACCCAGTACTTC.

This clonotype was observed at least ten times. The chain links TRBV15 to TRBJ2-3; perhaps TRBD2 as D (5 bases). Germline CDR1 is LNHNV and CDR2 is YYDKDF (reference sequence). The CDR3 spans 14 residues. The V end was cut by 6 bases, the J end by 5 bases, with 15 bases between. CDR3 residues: CATRFRRAVDTQYF. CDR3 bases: TGTGCCACCAGGTTCCGGCGGGCCGTAGATACGCAGTATTTT.

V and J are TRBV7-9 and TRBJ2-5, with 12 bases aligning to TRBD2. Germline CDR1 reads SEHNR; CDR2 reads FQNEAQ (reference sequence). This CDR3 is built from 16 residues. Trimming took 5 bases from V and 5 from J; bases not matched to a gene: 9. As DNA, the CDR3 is TGTGCCAGCAGCCGCGGGACTAGCGGGCGTTGGGAGACCCAGTACTTC. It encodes CASSRGTSGRWETQYF.

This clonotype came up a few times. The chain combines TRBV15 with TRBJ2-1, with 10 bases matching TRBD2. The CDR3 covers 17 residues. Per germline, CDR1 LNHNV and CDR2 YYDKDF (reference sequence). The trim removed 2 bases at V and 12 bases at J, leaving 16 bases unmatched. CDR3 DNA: TGTGCCACCAGCAGACCCGTTGGGCTAGCGGGAGCTCCGGGGCAGTTCTTC. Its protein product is CATSRPVGLAGAPGQFF.

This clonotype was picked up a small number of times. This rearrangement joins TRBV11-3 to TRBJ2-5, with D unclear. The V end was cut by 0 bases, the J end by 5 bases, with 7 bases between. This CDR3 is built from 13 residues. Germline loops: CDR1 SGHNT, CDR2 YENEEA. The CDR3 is CASSLERIETQYF. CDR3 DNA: TGTGCCAGCAGCTTAGAAAGGATTGAGACCCAGTACTTC.

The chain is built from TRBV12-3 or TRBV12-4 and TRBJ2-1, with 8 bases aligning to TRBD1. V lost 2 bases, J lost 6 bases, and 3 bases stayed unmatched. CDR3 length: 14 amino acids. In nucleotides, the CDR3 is TGTGCCAGCAGTTTATTTGGACAGGGCAATGAGCAGTTCTTC. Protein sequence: CASSLFGQGNEQFF.

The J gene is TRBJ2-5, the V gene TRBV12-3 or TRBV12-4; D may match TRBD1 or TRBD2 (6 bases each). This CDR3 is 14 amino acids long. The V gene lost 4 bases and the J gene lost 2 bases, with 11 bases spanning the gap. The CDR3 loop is CASSWKGGQETQYF. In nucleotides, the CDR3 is TGTGCCAGCAGTTGGAAGGGGGGTCAAGAGACCCAGTACTTC.

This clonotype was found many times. This chain's CDR3 is CSAKKTGGGDEQYF. DNA for the CDR3: TGCAGTGCTAAAAAGACAGGGGGCGGCGACGAGCAGTACTTC. J is TRBJ2-7 and V is TRBV20-1, with TRBD1 matching over 10 bases. This CDR3 is built from 14 residues. V gave up 4 bases and J gave up 5 bases; unmatched junction bases: 8. Germline-derived CDR1 and CDR2 are DFQATT and SNEGSKA (reference sequence).

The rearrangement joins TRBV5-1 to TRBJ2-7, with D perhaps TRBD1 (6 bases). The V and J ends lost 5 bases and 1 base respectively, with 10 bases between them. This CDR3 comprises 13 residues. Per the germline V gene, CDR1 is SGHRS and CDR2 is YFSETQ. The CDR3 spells CASRIGQSYEQYF. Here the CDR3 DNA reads TGCGCCAGCAGGATCGGACAGTCCTACGAGCAGTACTTC.

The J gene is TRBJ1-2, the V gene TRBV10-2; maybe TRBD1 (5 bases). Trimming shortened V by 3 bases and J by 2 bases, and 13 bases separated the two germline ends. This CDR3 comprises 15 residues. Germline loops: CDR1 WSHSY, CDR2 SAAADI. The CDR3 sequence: CASSDSPGTNYGYTF. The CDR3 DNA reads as TGCGCCAGCAGTGACTCGCCAGGGACGAACTATGGCTACACCTTC.

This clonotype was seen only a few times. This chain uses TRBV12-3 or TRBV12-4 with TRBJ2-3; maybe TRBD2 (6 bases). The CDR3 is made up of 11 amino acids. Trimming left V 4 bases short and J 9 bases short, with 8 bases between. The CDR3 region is CASSYGGTQYF. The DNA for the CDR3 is TGTGCCAGCAGTTACGGGGGAACGCAGTATTTT.

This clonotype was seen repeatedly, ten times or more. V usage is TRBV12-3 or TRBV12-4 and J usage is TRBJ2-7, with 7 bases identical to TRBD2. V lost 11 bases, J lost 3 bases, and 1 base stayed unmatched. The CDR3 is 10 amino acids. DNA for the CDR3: TGTGCCGGGGGGGACTACGAGCAGTACTTC. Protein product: CAGGDYEQYF.

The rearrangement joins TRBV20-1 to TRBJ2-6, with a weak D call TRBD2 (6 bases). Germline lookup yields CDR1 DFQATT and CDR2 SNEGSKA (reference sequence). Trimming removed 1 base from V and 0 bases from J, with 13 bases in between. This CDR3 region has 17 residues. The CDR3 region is CSARVDGSYSGANVLTF. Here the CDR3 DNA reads TGCAGTGCTAGAGTCGACGGGAGCTACTCTGGGGCCAACGTCCTGACTTTC.

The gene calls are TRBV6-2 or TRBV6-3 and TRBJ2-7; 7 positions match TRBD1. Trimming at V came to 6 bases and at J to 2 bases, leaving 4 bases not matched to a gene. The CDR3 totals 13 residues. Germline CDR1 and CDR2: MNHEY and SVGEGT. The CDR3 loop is CASRRTGTYEQYF. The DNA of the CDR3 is TGTGCCAGCAGGAGGACAGGTACCTACGAGCAGTACTTC.

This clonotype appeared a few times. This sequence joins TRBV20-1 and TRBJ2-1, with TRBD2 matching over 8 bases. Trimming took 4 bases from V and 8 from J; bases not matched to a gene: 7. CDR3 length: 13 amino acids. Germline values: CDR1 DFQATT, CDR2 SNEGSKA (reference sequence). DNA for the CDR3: TGCAGTGCTATCGGGCAAGCGGGAGATGAGCAGTTCTTC. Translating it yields CSAIGQAGDEQFF.

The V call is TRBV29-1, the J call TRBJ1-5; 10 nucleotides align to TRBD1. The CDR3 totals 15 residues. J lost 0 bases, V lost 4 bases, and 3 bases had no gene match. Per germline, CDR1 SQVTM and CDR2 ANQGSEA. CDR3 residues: CSVAGTGVSNQPQHF. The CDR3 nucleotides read TGCAGCGTTGCGGGGACAGGGGTTAGCAATCAGCCCCAGCATTTT.

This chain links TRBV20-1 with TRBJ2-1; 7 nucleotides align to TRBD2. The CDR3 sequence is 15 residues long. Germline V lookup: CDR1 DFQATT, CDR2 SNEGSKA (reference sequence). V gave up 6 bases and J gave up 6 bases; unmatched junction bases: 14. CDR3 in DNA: TGCAGTGCACCTGGGCAGCGGGAAGGTATCAATGAGCAGTTCTTC. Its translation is CSAPGQREGINEQFF.

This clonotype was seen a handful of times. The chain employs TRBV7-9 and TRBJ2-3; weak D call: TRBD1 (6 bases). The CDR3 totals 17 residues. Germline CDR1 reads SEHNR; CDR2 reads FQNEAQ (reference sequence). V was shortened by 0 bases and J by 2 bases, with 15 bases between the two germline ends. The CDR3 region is CASSLAYAGATTDTQYF. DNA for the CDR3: TGTGCCAGCAGCTTAGCTTACGCAGGGGCTACCACAGATACGCAGTATTTT.

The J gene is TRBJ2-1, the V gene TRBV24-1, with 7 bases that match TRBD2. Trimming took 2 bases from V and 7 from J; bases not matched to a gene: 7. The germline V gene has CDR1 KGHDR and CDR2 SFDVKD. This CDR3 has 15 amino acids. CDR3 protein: CATSDSSGIWNEQFF. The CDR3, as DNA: TGTGCCACCAGTGATTCCAGCGGGATTTGGAATGAGCAGTTCTTC.

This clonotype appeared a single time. CDR3 sequence: CASSKYYGTGSYNEQFF. The CDR3 DNA reads as TGTGCCAGCAGCAAATACTACGGGACAGGCTCCTACAATGAGCAGTTCTTC. The chain joins TRBV27 to TRBJ2-1; 8 nucleotides line up with TRBD1. CDR3 size: 17 residues. CDR1 MNHEY and CDR2 SMNVEV come from the germline V gene (reference sequence). The J segment lost 0 bases and the V segment lost 6 bases, leaving 10 bases of the junction unmatched.

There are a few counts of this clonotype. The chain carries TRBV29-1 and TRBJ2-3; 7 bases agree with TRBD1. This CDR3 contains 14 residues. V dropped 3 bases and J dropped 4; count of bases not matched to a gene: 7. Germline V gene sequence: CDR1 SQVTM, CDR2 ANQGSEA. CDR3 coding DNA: TGCAGCGTTGATCCTACAGGGGTGGCAGATACGCAGTATTTT. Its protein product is CSVDPTGVADTQYF.

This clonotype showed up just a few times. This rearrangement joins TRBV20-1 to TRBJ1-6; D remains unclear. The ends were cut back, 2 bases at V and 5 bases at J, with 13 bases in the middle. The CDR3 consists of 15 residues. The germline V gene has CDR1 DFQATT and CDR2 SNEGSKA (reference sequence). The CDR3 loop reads CSARYGIGDNSPLHF. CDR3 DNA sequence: TGCAGTGCTAGATACGGGATTGGGGATAATTCACCCCTCCACTTT.

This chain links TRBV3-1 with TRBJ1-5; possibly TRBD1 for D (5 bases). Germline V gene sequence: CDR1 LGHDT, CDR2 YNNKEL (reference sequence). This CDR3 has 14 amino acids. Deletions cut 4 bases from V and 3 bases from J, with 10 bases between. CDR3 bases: TGTGCCAGCAGCCCTTCAGGGTACAATCAGCCCCAGCATTTT. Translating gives CASSPSGYNQPQHF.

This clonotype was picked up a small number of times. As DNA, the CDR3 is TGTGCCAGCACCCCCCGAGGGGCCCCTAGCTCCTACAATGAGCAGTTCTTC. Its protein product is CASTPRGAPSSYNEQFF. This chain uses TRBV12-3 or TRBV12-4 with TRBJ2-1; TRBD1 or TRBD2 may be the D gene (5 bases each). The CDR3 contains 17 residues. V was trimmed by 7 bases and J by 0 bases, leaving 19 bases between them.

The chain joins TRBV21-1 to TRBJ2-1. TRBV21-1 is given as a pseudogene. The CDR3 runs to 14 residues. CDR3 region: CASSRKQSYNEQFF. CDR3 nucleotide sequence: TGTGCCAGCAGCAGAAAGCAGAGCTACAATGAGCAGTTCTTC.

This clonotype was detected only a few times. For the CDR3, the DNA is TGCAGTGCTAGACCCCCTACAGGTTCGTTCACTGAAGCTTTCTTT. Translation gives CSARPPTGSFTEAFF. The J gene is TRBJ1-1, the V gene TRBV20-1; tentatively, D is TRBD1 (5 bases). The length of the CDR3 is 15 residues. Germline V lookup: CDR1 DFQATT, CDR2 SNEGSKA (reference sequence). Trimming stripped 2 bases from V and 4 bases from J, with 17 bases between.